This entry features one T cell receptor beta chain sequence. Its antigen has not been determined. Base quality data are lacking; no much larger clone is found one base away. The data were taken from a study of blood T cells in healthy people across ages (dated by TCRdb to 2013 to 2016). Looking at the study overall: In model experiments, template switching captured about one uniquely barcoded TCR beta cDNA molecule for every two T cells. The donors were split into four age groups: young (average around 15 years), middle-aged (nearly 40), aged (more than 55) and long-lived (roughly 77). To avoid experimental bias, donors of different ages were distributed randomly across sequencing lanes. Two additional independent replicas of 1 million unique cDNA reads from the same blood draw were analyzed for two donors (one aged 18 to 30 and one aged 80 or older). Using deep sequencing normalized with unique cDNA molecular identifiers, the study measured how TCR beta repertoire diversity changes with age. What the study reported, not specific to this receptor: Because profiling used bulk unsorted PBMCs, naive and antigen-experienced compartments could not be compared conclusively. Donor CMV infection status was unknown, potentially confounding age-related changes in expanded clonotypes. Compared with the aged group, the long-lived group had more naive CD4+ T cells, fewer expanded clones and increased TCR diversity, a pattern suggesting age selection. There was a strong correlation between observed TCR beta diversity and the percentage of naive T cells measured by flow cytometry. Estimates of total diversity based on one million sequenced T cells were considered lower bounds and underestimates. As age increased, observed TCR beta diversity per million T cells dropped in a roughly linear way, and a significant reduction was already evident by age 40.

Systemically healthy Caucasian individuals from Russia, approximately 39 in total and aged about 6 to 100 years, were included as donors. Each donor gave ten milliliters of peripheral blood, collected into EDTA-treated Vacutainer tubes. Ficoll-Paque density-gradient centrifugation was used to isolate PBMCs, with at least 6 million per sample. Total RNA, at least 6 micrograms per sample, was extracted from PBMCs with Trizol reagent. For every donor, flow cytometry on a PBMC aliquot measured the percentage of naive CD45RAhigh/CD27high T cells. There are 11 amino acids in the CDR3, from cysteine to phenylalanine inclusive. Kept here is only the CDR3 DNA, which spans 33 bases and is read in frame from base 1. V loses 5 bases of germline sequence and J loses 7 bases, and the interval between the two ends is 11 bases. From the germline V gene (reference sequence), CDR1 is DFQATT and CDR2 is SNEGSKA. Libraries were built with 5' RACE. TCRdb shows the sequencer as Illumina HiSeq 2500. A second PCR of about 7 to 12 cycles was run with a J-beta primer mix and a sample-barcoded 5' primer. A unique molecular identifier was introduced onto each TCR beta cDNA molecule by a template-switch 5' adaptor carrying 12 random nucleotides. Each sample yielded at least 2.5 million CDR3-containing paired-end reads. First-strand cDNA was synthesized from all RNA with the Mint cDNA synthesis kit, primed by a TRBC-specific oligonucleotide. After uracil-DNA glycosylase treatment, a first 18-cycle PCR used universal primers M1SS and BC2_uni_R on all cDNA. The authors' pipeline ran thus. Each sample was normalized by randomly selecting 1 million high-quality reads, each carrying a distinct molecular identifier. Instead of being binned into consensus sequences, reads with shared molecular identifiers were discarded. CDR3 identification, clonotype clustering and error correction used MiTCR with a Q25 quality threshold and the strictest error-elimination algorithm. A nonparametric unseen species model with Euler transformation was used to estimate lower-bound total TCR beta diversity. The raw public data were reprocessed by TCRdb itself: fastp quality trimming at Q25, MiXCR clonotype calling, in-frame beta chains only. CDR3 protein duplicates are merged, each entry listing the most common genes and DNA. These V and J calls derive from TCRdb rather than the authors' analysis. The sample profile shows 1,300,000 or so distinct CDR3 sequences; 55% to 75% of them were found once. The ten largest clones represent about 6.3% of the sample.

This receptor was obtained from a man aged 18 to 35 in good health. The V and J segments used are TRBV20-1 and TRBJ1-1; the D segment cannot be called with confidence. Specimen: blood. The CDR3 protein is CSAFEENEAFF. The bases read TGCAGTGCTTTCGAGGAGAATGAAGCTTTCTTT.